Included here is one T cell receptor beta chain sequence, with context. The antigen is undetermined. TCRdb reprocessed the 5' RACE reads and keeps a single row for each CDR3 protein, giving no DNA. The listing contains some 500,000 distinct CDR3 sequences. Germline V CDR1 and CDR2: SGHKS, YYEKEE (reference sequence). CDR3 length: 16 residues. This sample was taken from a study of T cells expressing NK-cell markers. The study, taken as a whole, reports: Leadership of the CD3+CD56-NKG2C+ fraction also belonged to these clonotypes in several donors. HCMV specificity of the expanded NKG2C+ T cell clones stayed unclear.

This chain links TRBV5-5 with TRBJ2-3; TCRdb returns TRBD1, unconfirmable since there is no DNA. The source is a woman aged 50 to 60 in good health. Sequencing input: blood T cells: a sorted CD56 or NKG2C T cell subset, CD4+ or CD8+ T cells, or bulk PBMC T cells (not recorded which). CDR3: CASSLEQGRGADTQYF. Variable domain in full (rest from reference TRBV5-5 and TRBJ2-3): DAGVTQSPTHLIKTRGQQVTLRCSPISGHKSVSWYQQVLGQGPQFIFQYYEKEERGRGNFPDRFSARQFPNYSSELNVNALLLGDSALYLCASSLEQGRGADTQYFGPGTRLTVL.